Presented here are 20 T cell receptor beta chains from one specimen sequenced in a study of cytomegalovirus exposure and HLA in healthy donors (dated by TCRdb to 2016 to 2017). The library was built by means of the immunoSEQ multiplex PCR assay. TCRdb stores this immuneACCESS table with in-frame sequences only. Part of the clones is absent; in the studies checked, under half of the shortfall reflects unresolved V genes, and no reason is known for the rest. This sample holds about 130,000 clones; roughly 87% were observed only once. The ten largest clones represent roughly 1.2% of the sample. The sample was PBMCs. These receptor sequences come from a woman between 18 and 29 years old in good health and CMV-seronegative.

This chain uses TRBV5-1 with TRBJ2-1; no clear D gene. Between the trimmed V and J ends, which lost 1 base and 4 bases, there was a span of 12 bases. The CDR3 spans 15 residues. Germline loops: CDR1 SGHRS, CDR2 YFSETQ. The CDR3 DNA sequence: TGCGCCAGCAGCTTGTCTAACAGAAGATACAATGAGCAGTTCTTC. It yields the protein CASSLSNRRYNEQFF.

The rearrangement joins TRBV13 to TRBJ2-7; D gene ambiguous. Trimming shortened V by 5 bases and J by 1 base, and 18 bases separated the two germline ends. The CDR3 has 16 amino acids. In germline, CDR1 is PRHDT, CDR2 FYEKMQ (reference sequence). The CDR3 protein is CASSPHLSGSSYEQYF. The CDR3 DNA reads as TGTGCCAGCAGCCCCCATTTATCCGGGTCTTCCTACGAGCAGTACTTC.

The V and J genes are TRBV7-9 and TRBJ2-1; no clear D. This CDR3 spans 13 amino acids. In germline, CDR1 is SEHNR, CDR2 FQNEAQ (reference sequence). The V gene lost 1 base and the J gene lost 3 bases, with 4 bases spanning the gap. The CDR3: CASSLDNYNEQFF. As DNA, the CDR3 is TGTGCCAGCAGCTTAGATAACTACAATGAGCAGTTCTTC.

This chain connects TRBV14 to TRBJ1-1, with D hard to call. Germline V gene lookup returns CDR1 SGHDN and CDR2 FVKESK. The CDR3 totals 17 residues. Trimming shortened V by 0 bases and J by 1 base, and 15 bases separated the two germline ends. This CDR3 is CASSQDWASARNTEAFF. DNA of the CDR3: TGTGCCAGCAGCCAAGATTGGGCATCAGCACGGAACACTGAAGCTTTCTTT.

This clone turned up a few times. This chain uses TRBV4-2 with TRBJ2-1, with 9 bases lining up with TRBD2. The junction had 4 bases not matched to a gene; V was cut back by 2 bases and J by 5 bases. The CDR3 sequence is 15 residues long. The germline V gene encodes CDR1 LGHNA and CDR2 YNFKEQ. The CDR3 sequence is CASSQLAGFDNEQFF. CDR3 in DNA: TGTGCCAGCAGCCAACTAGCGGGGTTCGACAATGAGCAGTTCTTC.

J is TRBJ1-3 and V is TRBV5-6; perhaps TRBD1 as D (5 bases). The CDR3 spans 16 residues. V shed 4 bases and J shed 0 bases, with 14 bases lying between them. CDR1 is SGHDT and CDR2 is YYEEEE in the germline V gene. The CDR3 loop is CASSDISGASGNTIYF. The CDR3 DNA reads TGTGCCAGCAGCGATATTTCTGGGGCCTCTGGAAACACCATATATTTT.

This clone appeared a few times. The chain has TRBV2 and TRBJ1-4, with D tentatively TRBD1 (5 bases). V gave up 6 bases and J gave up 6 bases, with 14 bases separating them. Germline V CDR1 and CDR2: SNHLY, FYNNEI. The CDR3 totals 14 residues. The CDR3 bases are TGTGCCAGCAGGTTAGCCTCGACAGATGAAAAACTGTTTTTT. Protein: CASRLASTDEKLFF.

V is TRBV7-9 and J is TRBJ1-3; D unresolved. The V end was cut by 0 bases, the J end by 0 bases, with 9 bases between. This CDR3 region has 16 residues. In germline, CDR1 is SEHNR, CDR2 FQNEAQ (reference sequence). The chain's CDR3 is CASSLARHSSGNTIYF. DNA for the CDR3: TGTGCCAGCAGCTTAGCTAGACACTCCTCTGGAAACACCATATATTTT.

The chain uses TRBV9 and TRBJ1-5, with D perhaps TRBD1 (5 bases). V was pared by 0 bases and J by 7 bases, with 14 bases between. The CDR3 covers 15 residues. Germline CDR1 is SGDLS and CDR2 is YYNGEE. CDR3 sequence reads: CASSVDAGRYQPQHF. The CDR3 DNA reads TGTGCCAGCAGCGTAGATGCAGGGAGGTACCAGCCCCAGCATTTT. The full variable domain, rest sourced from reference TRBV9 and TRBJ1-5, is DSGVTQTPKHLITATGQRVTLRCSPRSGDLSVYWYQQSLDQGLQFLIQYYNGEERAKGNILERFSAQQFPDLHSELNLSSLELGDSALYFCASSVDAGRYQPQHFGDGTRLSIL.

V gene TRBV4-2 combines with J gene TRBJ1-5; 7 bases fit TRBD1. V lost 0 bases and J lost 1; bases outside the gene matches: 18. This CDR3 region has 21 residues. Germline V gene lookup returns CDR1 LGHNA and CDR2 YNFKEQ. The DNA for the CDR3 is TGTGCCAGCAGCCAAGACGGGCCTAGGACAGGACCACTGGGGAGCAATCAGCCCCAGCATTTT. Protein product: CASSQDGPRTGPLGSNQPQHF.

This chain joins TRBV18 and TRBJ1-6; 9 bases agree with TRBD1. Germline CDR1 KGHSH, CDR2 LQKENI. The CDR3 extends over 16 amino acids. Germline trimming cut 2 bases from V and 9 bases from J; bases unmatched to any gene: 8. The CDR3 loop is CASSPTPDRGASPLHF. As DNA, the CDR3 is TGTGCCAGCTCACCAACTCCGGACAGGGGAGCTTCACCCCTCCACTTT.

The V and J genes are TRBV5-4 and TRBJ1-3; D unclear. V gave up 7 bases and J gave up 0 bases, with 14 bases separating them. The length of the CDR3 is 15 residues. Germline V gene lookup returns CDR1 SGHNT and CDR2 YYREEE (reference sequence). CDR3 coding DNA: TGTGCCAGCGGAGGAAATTCAGCCTCTGGAAACACCATATATTTT. It yields the protein CASGGNSASGNTIYF. The entire variable domain, with the rest obtained from reference TRBV5-4 and TRBJ1-3, is as follows: ETGVTQSPTHLIKTRGQQVTLRCSSQSGHNTVSWYQQALGQGPQFIFQYYREEENGRGNFPPRFSGLQFPNYSSELNVNALELDDSALYLCASGGNSASGNTIYFGEGSWLTVV.

The chain combines TRBV9 with TRBJ2-1, with D unclear. This CDR3 is 12 amino acids long. Germline loops: CDR1 SGDLS, CDR2 YYNGEE. Trimming stripped 2 bases from V and 5 bases from J, with 5 bases between. This CDR3 reads CASSVQNNEQFF. DNA of the CDR3: TGTGCCAGCAGCGTGCAGAACAATGAGCAGTTCTTC.

The chain is built from TRBV28 and TRBJ2-3; TRBD2 aligns across 8 bases. This CDR3 has 16 amino acids. The J segment lost 3 bases and the V segment lost 5 bases, leaving 10 bases of the junction unmatched. CDR1 is MDHEN, CDR2 SYDVKM, per germline. The CDR3 DNA follows: TGTGCCAGCAGTGTGATAGCGGGGACTGTAACAGATACGCAGTATTTT. As protein: CASSVIAGTVTDTQYF.

The rearrangement joins TRBV9 to TRBJ2-1; possible D gene TRBD1, 6 bases. The ends were cut back, 3 bases at V and 1 base at J, with 11 bases in the middle. CDR1 and CDR2 (germline): SGDLS, YYNGEE. This CDR3 spans 15 amino acids. CDR3 coding DNA: TGTGCCAGCAGCGCCAACAGGGCTTCCTACAATGAGCAGTTCTTC. It codes for CASSANRASYNEQFF.

The chain combines TRBV5-1 with TRBJ2-1, with a possible D match to TRBD2 (6 bases). V lost 5 bases and J lost 7, with 19 bases in between. The CDR3 totals 15 residues. Per germline, CDR1 SGHRS and CDR2 YFSETQ. The CDR3 DNA reads as TGCGCCAGCAGTATTCTTTCGGGGGTAGTAAATGAGCAGTTCTTC. Protein product: CASSILSGVVNEQFF.

V usage is TRBV15 and J usage is TRBJ1-1; TRBD1 is a possible D gene (5 bases). Trimming took off 0 bases at V and 1 base at J, with 9 bases between the two ends. The CDR3 totals 15 residues. From germline, CDR1 is LNHNV and CDR2 YYDKDF (reference sequence). CDR3 sequence reads: CATSREPGGNTEAFF. The CDR3 DNA is TGTGCCACCAGCAGAGAGCCGGGGGGGAACACTGAAGCTTTCTTT.

The sample holds one count of this clone. The rearrangement links TRBV7-3 to TRBJ1-1; D gene unclear. CDR3 length equals 14 residues. Germline assignment: CDR1 SGHTA and CDR2 FQGTGA. V was pared by 0 bases and J by 1 base, with 6 bases between. The CDR3 DNA reads TGTGCCAGCAGCTTAACGTCAGGGAACACTGAAGCTTTCTTT. Protein sequence: CASSLTSGNTEAFF.

V is TRBV7-8 and J is TRBJ2-3, with 8 bases lining up with TRBD2. CDR3 length: 17 amino acids. With 4 bases clipped from V and 9 bases from J, the junction kept 18 bases outside the gene matches. CDR1 is SGHVS, CDR2 FQNEAQ, per germline. The CDR3 nucleotides are TGTGCCAGCAGCTCCCTAGTTGGGGGGCTCGGGGGGGCCACGCAGTATTTT. This codes for CASSSLVGGLGGATQYF.

CDR3 residues: CASSIDSGNEQFF. In DNA, the CDR3 is TGTGCCAGTAGTATAGATTCGGGGAATGAGCAGTTCTTC. The chain joins TRBV19 to TRBJ2-1; a weak D match, TRBD2 (5 bases). The germline V gene has CDR1 LNHDA and CDR2 SQIVND (reference sequence). Trimming cost V 0 bases and J 7 bases, with 7 bases left between them. The CDR3 length is 13 residues.